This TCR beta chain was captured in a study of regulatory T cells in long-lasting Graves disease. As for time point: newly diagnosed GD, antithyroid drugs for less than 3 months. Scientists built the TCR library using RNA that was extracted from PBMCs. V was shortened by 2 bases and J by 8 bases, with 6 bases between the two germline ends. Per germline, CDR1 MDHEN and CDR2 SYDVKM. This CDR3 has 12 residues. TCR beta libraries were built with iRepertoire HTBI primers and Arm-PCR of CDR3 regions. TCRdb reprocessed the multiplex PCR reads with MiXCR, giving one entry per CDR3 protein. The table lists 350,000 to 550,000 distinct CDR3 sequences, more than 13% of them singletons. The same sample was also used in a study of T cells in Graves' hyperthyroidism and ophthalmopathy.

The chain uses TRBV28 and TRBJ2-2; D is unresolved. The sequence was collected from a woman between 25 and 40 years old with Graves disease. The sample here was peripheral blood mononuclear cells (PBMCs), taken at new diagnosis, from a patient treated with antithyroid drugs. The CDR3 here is CASSLLQGELFF. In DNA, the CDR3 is TGTGCCAGCAGTTTACTACAGGGGGAGCTGTTTTTT.